These T cell receptor beta chains were read from a single sample in a study of blood T cell repertoires in COVID-19. The protocol was immunoSEQ multiplex PCR, while the TCRdb copy is restricted to in-frame clones and leaves out a portion. The sample lists about 36,000 clones; about 82% were seen once. The sequenced material came from peripheral blood. The receptor set was obtained from a man between 45 and 60 years old with active COVID-19. CDR3s include the opening cysteine and the closing phenylalanine or tryptophan. D genes are given only for firm matches. Rows give clone size only sometimes, using once, few, many, or a class for an expanded clone.

D | size | J | V | DNA | CDR3
NA | once | TRBJ1-5 | TRBV9 | TGTGCCAGCAGCGTAGGACAGAGTAATCAGCCCCAGCATTTT | CASSVGQSNQPQHF
TRBD2 | NA | TRBJ2-7 | TRBV27 | TGTGCCAGCAGTTTCGGGGGGGCCCGGTACTTC | CASSFGGARYF
NA | NA | TRBJ2-2 | TRBV10-2 | TGCGCCAGCAGAGGACTAATGAACACCGGGGAGCTGTTTTTT | CASRGLMNTGELFF
NA | once | TRBJ2-1 | TRBV12-3/TRBV12-4 | TGTGCCAGCAGTCGCTCGGACAATGAGCAGTTCTTC | CASSRSDNEQFF
TRBD2 | NA | TRBJ2-3 | TRBV6-4 | TGTGCCAGCAGTGACTCGGCTAGCGGCTCCACAGATACGCAGTATTTT | CASSDSASGSTDTQYF
NA | NA | TRBJ2-2 | TRBV28 | TGTGCCAGCAGTCTTCTGGGGGGGCCGGGAACCGGGGAGCTGTTTTTT | CASSLLGGPGTGELFF
NA | NA | TRBJ1-2 | TRBV5-1 | TGCGCCAGCAGCCGAACGGGGGGCTGGTCCGGCTACACCTTC | CASSRTGGWSGYTF
NA | NA | TRBJ1-5 | TRBV7-9 | TGTGCCAGCTGCTTGGGGGCGGGGGGCGGACAGCCCCAGCATTTT | CASCLGAGGGQPQHF
TRBD1 | NA | TRBJ1-1 | TRBV19 | TGTGCCAGTAAGAGGGGACAGGGAGGAACTGAAGCTTTCTTT | CASKRGQGGTEAFF
NA | NA | TRBJ2-1 | TRBV7-9 | TGTGCCAGCAGCTTGGCTGCGGGGGCCTCCTACAATGAGCAGTTCTTC | CASSLAAGASYNEQFF
NA | NA | TRBJ2-7 | TRBV11-2 | TGTGCCAGCAAAGAATGGAGCGGTCGGTACGAGCAGTACTTC | CASKEWSGRYEQYF
NA | NA | TRBJ1-1 | TRBV7-9 | TGTGCCAGCAGCACTGCCCTAGGGACACGTCCTGAAGCTTTCTTT | CASSTALGTRPEAFF
NA | NA | TRBJ1-5 | TRBV3-1/TRBV3-2 | TGTGCCAGCAGCAAAGCCAGGGGACAGCCCCAGCATTTT | CASSKARGQPQHF
TRBD1 | NA | TRBJ1-2 | TRBV3-1/TRBV3-2 | TGTGCCAGCAGCCAAACAGGGGTATCTGGCTACACCTTC | CASSQTGVSGYTF
NA | NA | TRBJ2-5 | TRBV7-6 | TGTGCCAGCAGCCCGTGGTCAGGAGAGACCCAGTACTTC | CASSPWSGETQYF
NA | NA | TRBJ2-2 | TRBV3-1/TRBV3-2 | TGTGCCAGCAGCCAAGTGCGGACTACTAACACCGGGGAGCTGTTTTTT | CASSQVRTTNTGELFF
NA | NA | TRBJ2-7 | TRBV14 | TGTGCCAGCAGCCAATACCTCGGAGCCTACGAGCAGTACTTC | CASSQYLGAYEQYF
NA | NA | TRBJ1-1 | TRBV9 | TGTGCCAGCAGCCGTGACGACAGGTATCTGAACACTGAAGCTTTCTTT | CASSRDDRYLNTEAFF
TRBD1 | NA | TRBJ2-1 | TRBV2 | TGTGCCAGCAGCACAGGGGCGAGAAATGAGCAGTTCTTC | CASSTGARNEQFF
TRBD2 | once | TRBJ2-1 | TRBV4-3 | TGCGCCAGCAGCCAGGACCTAGCGGGGGCCTACTCCTACAATGAGCAGTTCTTC | CASSQDLAGAYSYNEQFF
TRBD1 | NA | TRBJ1-5 | TRBV19 | TGTGCCAGTAGTATAGGGACAGGGGGCAATCAGCCCCAGCATTTT | CASSIGTGGNQPQHF
TRBD1 | once | TRBJ1-4 | TRBV6-1 | TGTGCCAGCAGTGAACAGGGGGGAGTGGGTAATGAAAAACTGTTTTTT | CASSEQGGVGNEKLFF
NA | NA | TRBJ2-3 | TRBV6-5 | TGTGCCAGCAGTTACTCGCAGACAGGCACAGATACGCAGTATTTT | CASSYSQTGTDTQYF
NA | NA | TRBJ2-5 | TRBV11-3 | TGTGCCAGCAGCCGCACAAGCTCTAGCGACCAAGAGACCCAGTACTTC | CASSRTSSSDQETQYF
NA | NA | TRBJ1-5 | TRBV6-5 | TGTGCCAGCAGTCGTACAGGGTCAGGCTTTCAGCCCCAGCATTTT | CASSRTGSGFQPQHF
NA | NA | TRBJ2-3 | TRBV7-9 | TGTGCCAGCAGCTTAGCGGCTAGCCTTAGCACAGATACGCAGTATTTT | CASSLAASLSTDTQYF
TRBD1 | once | TRBJ1-1 | TRBV10-3 | TGTGCCACACAGGGGGCTCCGTTGAACACTGAAGCTTTCTTT | CATQGAPLNTEAFF
TRBD2 | NA | TRBJ2-3 | TRBV5-4 | TGTGCCAGCAGCTTGGTCAGCGGGGGGTGGTCAGATACGCAGTATTTT | CASSLVSGGWSDTQYF
TRBD1 | NA | TRBJ2-7 | TRBV6-5 | TGTGCCAGCAGTAAGACAGGGGGCCTATCCTACGAGCAGTACTTC | CASSKTGGLSYEQYF
NA | NA | TRBJ1-3 | TRBV10-3 | TGTGCCTTAAGGGACTCCCGCTCTGGAAACACCATATATTTT | CALRDSRSGNTIYF
NA | NA | TRBJ1-4 | TRBV7-6 | TGTGCCAGCAGCTTATGGGTGGAGGGTGAAAAACTGTTTTTT | CASSLWVEGEKLFF
NA | few | TRBJ1-6 | TRBV10-1 | TGCGCCAGCAGTGACAGGGTGGATTCACCCCTCCACTTT | CASSDRVDSPLHF
TRBD2 | few | TRBJ2-1 | TRBV19 | TGTGCCAGTAGTACGGGACTAGGCAATGAGCAGTTCTTC | CASSTGLGNEQFF
TRBD2 | NA | TRBJ2-3 | TRBV27 | TGTGCCAGCAGCTTTAGCGGGGGTACTACGCAGTATTTT | CASSFSGGTTQYF
NA | NA | TRBJ1-2 | TRBV6-5 | TGTGCCAGCAGTTACTCGAGCGACCTGCGGGGCTACACCTTC | CASSYSSDLRGYTF
NA | NA | TRBJ2-5 | TRBV6-5 | TGTGCCAGCAGTTACACGGGGATAGAGACCCAGTACTTC | CASSYTGIETQYF
NA | once | TRBJ2-1 | TRBV3-1/TRBV3-2 | TGTGCCAGCAGCCAAGATCGTGGGGGGTACAATGAGCAGTTCTTC | CASSQDRGGYNEQFF
TRBD1 | NA | TRBJ2-7 | TRBV5-4 | TGTGCCAGCAGCTTGGGTCGCAGGGGGTCGAGCTCCTACGAGCAGTACTTC | CASSLGRRGSSSYEQYF
NA | few | TRBJ1-2 | TRBV27 | TGTGCCAGCAGTTTCCGGGTTGGATGGGGCTACACCTTC | CASSFRVGWGYTF
TRBD1 | NA | TRBJ2-2 | TRBV9 | TGTGCCAGCAGCTCAGAAGGGGGCCGTCTCGGGGAGCTGTTTTTT | CASSSEGGRLGELFF
TRBD2 | NA | TRBJ2-7 | TRBV4-1 | TGCGCCAGCAGCCAGCCCCTCCCAGCGGGGGGGCTGAACGAGCAGTACTTC | CASSQPLPAGGLNEQYF
NA | NA | TRBJ1-5 | TRBV28 | TGTGCCAGCAGTTTGTTCAGGGTTGCGAATCAGCCCCAGCATTTT | CASSLFRVANQPQHF
TRBD1 | NA | TRBJ1-2 | TRBV18 | TGTGCCAGCTCACCACCGGTGGGGACAGGGAACTATGGCTACACCTTC | CASSPPVGTGNYGYTF
TRBD2 | NA | TRBJ2-1 | TRBV7-9 | TGTGCCAGCAGACAGCGGGGGAGCTCCTACAATGAGCAGTTCTTC | CASRQRGSSYNEQFF
NA | NA | TRBJ2-3 | TRBV6-5 | TGTGCCAGCAGGGAGAGAGATACGCAGTATTTT | CASRERDTQYF
NA | few | TRBJ2-7 | TRBV7-2 | TGTGCCAGCACCCCGCGGAGGCGGGGAGATTCCTACGAGCAGTACTTC | CASTPRRRGDSYEQYF
TRBD1 | once | TRBJ1-3 | TRBV5-5 | TGTGCCAGCAGCTGGGACAGGGGGAATGGAAACACCATATATTTT | CASSWDRGNGNTIYF
NA | NA | TRBJ1-2 | TRBV3-1/TRBV3-2 | TGTGCCAGCAGCCAGTCATCCTTACAGGGTTCAGATGGCTACACCTTC | CASSQSSLQGSDGYTF
NA | NA | TRBJ1-1 | TRBV6-1 | TGTGCCAGCAGTGAATGGCGGGGGGCGACTGAAGCTTTCTTT | CASSEWRGATEAFF
NA | NA | TRBJ2-3 | TRBV27 | TGTGCCAGCAGCGGGGGTAACTCAGATACGCAGTATTTT | CASSGGNSDTQYF
NA | once | TRBJ1-2 | TRBV7-8 | TGTGCCAGCAGCTTAGGATCTGTCGGGTCCAACTATGGCTACACCTTC | CASSLGSVGSNYGYTF
TRBD1 | NA | TRBJ2-3 | TRBV5-5 | TGTGCCAGCAGCTTAGAGTGGACAGGAGGAGATACGCAGTATTTT | CASSLEWTGGDTQYF
NA | NA | TRBJ1-5 | TRBV28 | TGTGCCAGCAGTTTGCCGCGGGACCAACTAAATCAGCCCCAGCATTTT | CASSLPRDQLNQPQHF
NA | NA | TRBJ1-3 | TRBV19 | TGTGCCAGCCGGACAGTGCCTGGAAACACCATATATTTT | CASRTVPGNTIYF